The 25 T cell receptor beta chains given below trace back to one sample, sequenced in a study of CD4 T cells in relation to SARS-CoV-2 and coronaviruses. Unexposed donor CD4+ T cells date from about 2011-2019, before the COVID-19 pandemic. After about 10 days of culture, CD4+ T cells were isolated. Here immunoSEQ multiplex PCR was the method, and the copy in TCRdb shows in-frame clones only, minus some. The profile shows about 24,000 clones, under 80% of them singletons. Antigen specificity for these receptors is unknown. Sequencing used CD4+ T cells from PBMCs, cultured in vitro. The receptor source for this set is a human donor in good health.

The chain recombines TRBV5-6 with TRBJ1-2; D is undetermined. V was clipped by 2 bases and J by 6 bases, with 5 bases between them. The CDR3 spans 11 residues. CDR1 and CDR2 from the germline V gene are SGHDT and YYEEEE. CDR3 DNA: TGTGCCAGCAGCTTCCTGGATGGCTACACCTTC. Amino acids: CASSFLDGYTF.

This chain joins TRBV29-1 and TRBJ1-2, with TRBD1 as a possible D gene (5 bases). This CDR3 has 12 residues. The germline V gene has CDR1 SQVTM and CDR2 ANQGSEA. V was trimmed by 4 bases and J by 6 bases, leaving 12 bases between them. The CDR3 loop is CSVGAPGDGYTF. The CDR3 DNA reads TGCAGCGTTGGGGCCCCGGGGGATGGCTACACCTTC.

J is TRBJ1-1 and V is TRBV2; D gene unclear. The CDR3 is 11 amino acids. The germline V gene has CDR1 SNHLY and CDR2 FYNNEI. V was cut by 7 bases and J by 7 bases, with 10 bases left in between. CDR3 residues: CASNGRDEAFF. The CDR3 nucleotides are TGTGCCAGCAATGGCCGCGATGAAGCTTTCTTT. Filled out from reference TRBV2 and TRBJ1-1, the complete variable domain reads EPEVTQTPSHQVTQMGQEVILRCVPISNHLYFYWYRQILGQKVEFLVSFYNNEISEKSEIFDDQFSVERPDGSNFTLKIRSTKLEDSAMYFCASNGRDEAFFGQGTRLTVV.

The DNA for the CDR3 is TGTGCCAGCAGCACGCGACAGATTAGCTCCTACAATGAGCAGTTCTTC. This gives the protein CASSTRQISSYNEQFF. V and J are TRBV14 and TRBJ2-1; a possible D gene is TRBD1 (5 bases). The CDR3 has 16 amino acids. V gave up 5 bases and J gave up 0 bases, with 14 bases separating them. Germline assignment: CDR1 SGHDN and CDR2 FVKESK. The entire variable domain, with the rest obtained from reference TRBV14 and TRBJ2-1, is as follows: EAGVTQFPSHSVIEKGQTVTLRCDPISGHDNLYWYRRVMGKEIKFLLHFVKESKQDESGMPNNRFLAERTGGTYSTLKVQPAELEDSGVYFCASSTRQISSYNEQFFGPGTRLTVL.

The chain uses TRBV6-1 and TRBJ1-6; D is undetermined. CDR3 length equals 14 residues. Germline V gene data show CDR1 as MNHNS and CDR2 as SASEGT. The V end lost 1 base, the J end lost 7 bases, and 8 bases lay between the germline ends. The CDR3 is CASSEGNLNSPLHF. The CDR3 nucleotides are TGTGCCAGCAGTGAAGGCAACCTCAATTCACCCCTCCACTTT.

This clone has more than one count but fewer than ten. This chain joins TRBV7-3 and TRBJ2-5, with D hard to call. The CDR3 has 13 residues. V lost 2 bases and J lost 4, with 8 bases in between. CDR1 and CDR2 (germline): SGHTA, FQGTGA. This CDR3 reads CASSLGSRETQYF. In nucleotides, the CDR3 is TGTGCCAGCAGCTTAGGCAGCCGAGAGACCCAGTACTTC.

Worth noting for this clone: One end of the junction is discordant with germline, which a read error may explain. V and J are TRBV10-1 and TRBJ2-7, with a possible D match to TRBD1 (6 bases). Germline loops: CDR1 WNHNN, CDR2 SYGVQD (reference sequence). The CDR3 loop spans 18 amino acids. In nucleotides, the CDR3 is TGCGCCAGCAATGAGACGACCCTGGCAGGGGAGAGCTCCTACGAGCAGTACTTC. Residues: CASNETTLAGESSYEQYF.

This clone showed up just a few times. The CDR3 DNA reads as TGCGCCAGCAGTGAACAGGGCAATATGAACGAGCAGTACTTC. Protein sequence: CASSEQGNMNEQYF. The chain has TRBV10-2 and TRBJ2-7; the D gene is possibly TRBD1 (6 bases). The V gene's germline CDR1 is WSHSY and CDR2 SAAADI. The V end was cut by 3 bases, the J end by 5 bases, with 14 bases between. The length of the CDR3 is 14 residues.

The chain uses TRBV5-1 and TRBJ1-4; D not resolved. V was pared by 1 base and J by 8 bases, with 18 bases between. The V gene's germline CDR1 is SGHRS and CDR2 YFSETQ. The CDR3 contains 16 residues. CDR3 nucleotides: TGCGCCAGCAGCTTGCTCGACTTTGGGCCCGCGGAAAAACTGTTTTTT. Encoded protein: CASSLLDFGPAEKLFF. The full variable domain, rest sourced from reference TRBV5-1 and TRBJ1-4, is KAGVTQTPRYLIKTRGQQVTLSCSPISGHRSVSWYQQTPGQGLQFLFEYFSETQRNKGNFPGRFSGRQFSNSRSEMNVSTLELGDSALYLCASSLLDFGPAEKLFFGSGTQLSVL.

The sample holds one count of this clone. The chain carries TRBV19 and TRBJ2-2, with D perhaps matching TRBD1 (6 bases). V lost 1 base and J lost 2, with 8 bases in between. CDR1 and CDR2 (germline): LNHDA, SQIVND (reference sequence). The CDR3 has 15 amino acids. The CDR3 here is CASSIGGPNTGELFF. CDR3 coding DNA: TGTGCCAGTAGTATAGGGGGGCCTAACACCGGGGAGCTGTTTTTT.

J is TRBJ2-7 and V is TRBV6-5, with D perhaps matching TRBD2 (6 bases). Trimming left V 3 bases short and J 1 base short, with 10 bases between. CDR3 length: 14 residues. Looked up from germline, CDR1 is MNHEY and CDR2 is SVGAGI. The CDR3 nucleotides read TGTGCCAGCAGTTATCGGCGGGAATCCTACGAGCAGTACTTC. Translation gives CASSYRRESYEQYF.

V usage is TRBV21-1 and J usage is TRBJ2-7; the table calls TRBD2, which could not be checked here. TRBV21-1 is tagged as a pseudogene. The CDR3 is 14 residues long. The CDR3: CASSTRDGAYEQYF. As DNA, the CDR3 is TGTGCCAGCAGCACCCGGGATGGCGCCTACGAGCAGTACTTC.

The CDR3 DNA reads TGTGCCAGCACCGAGACTAGCGGGAGCGATACGCAGTATTTT. It yields the protein CASTETSGSDTQYF. The chain joins TRBV6-5 to TRBJ2-3; TRBD2 aligns across 12 bases. There are 14 residues in the CDR3. Germline V lookup: CDR1 MNHEY, CDR2 SVGAGI. With 7 bases clipped from V and 6 bases from J, the junction kept 5 bases outside the gene matches.

This clone was recorded a few times. The rearrangement joins TRBV7-8 to TRBJ2-7; either TRBD1 or TRBD2 may supply D (7 bases each). This CDR3 has 14 residues. Germline CDR1 reads SGHVS; CDR2 reads FQNEAQ. Between the trimmed V and J ends, which lost 6 bases and 6 bases, there was a span of 18 bases. The CDR3: CASSFDREGTEQYF. The CDR3 nucleotides are TGTGCCAGCAGTTTTGACAGGGAGGGTACCGAGCAGTACTTC.

V and J are TRBV28 and TRBJ1-4, with D maybe TRBD1 (5 bases). The CDR3 contains 15 residues. CDR1 and CDR2 (germline): MDHEN, SYDVKM. The V and J ends lost 4 bases and 2 bases respectively, with 11 bases between them. In nucleotides, the CDR3 is TGTGCCAGCAGTTCTTCCGGGACTACTAATGAAAAACTGTTTTTT. Amino acids: CASSSSGTTNEKLFF.

The chain recombines TRBV10-2 with TRBJ2-1; 7 bases are a match to TRBD2. J was trimmed by 5 bases and V by 6 bases; bases with no gene match: 4. Looked up from germline, CDR1 is WSHSY and CDR2 is SAAADI. This CDR3 has 13 residues. The CDR3 DNA reads as TGCGCCAGCAGGATGCGGGAGAACAATGAGCAGTTCTTC. It is translated as CASRMRENNEQFF.

The chain carries TRBV9 and TRBJ2-1; 11 bases fit TRBD2. V lost 0 bases and J lost 5; bases outside the gene matches: 1. The CDR3 runs 15 residues. Germline CDR1 is SGDLS and CDR2 is YYNGEE. CDR3 residues: CASSVVAGGHNEQFF. DNA of the CDR3: TGTGCCAGCAGCGTAGTAGCGGGAGGGCACAATGAGCAGTTCTTC.

The chain joins TRBV7-2 to TRBJ1-3, with D possibly being TRBD1 (5 bases). Trimming removed 5 bases from V and 2 bases from J, with 16 bases in between. The CDR3 runs 16 residues. Germline CDR1 reads SGHTA; CDR2 reads FQGNSA. CDR3 amino acids: CASSAYGTAPGNTIYF. CDR3 in DNA: TGTGCCAGCAGCGCCTACGGGACGGCCCCTGGAAACACCATATATTTT. The variable domain in full, completed from reference TRBV7-2 and TRBJ1-3, reads GAGVSQSPSNKVTEKGKDVELRCDPISGHTALYWYRQSLGQGLEFLIYFQGNSAPDKSGLPSDRFSAERTGGSVSTLTIQRTQQEDSAVYLCASSAYGTAPGNTIYFGEGSWLTVV.

V is TRBV10-2 and J is TRBJ2-1; a possible D gene is TRBD2 (5 bases). Per germline, CDR1 WSHSY and CDR2 SAAADI. The germline V and J ends were trimmed by 3 bases and 0 bases, with 12 bases remaining between them. The CDR3 has 16 amino acids. CDR3 nucleotide sequence: TGCGCCAGCAGTGAAGTAGCGAAGAGCTCCTACAATGAGCAGTTCTTC. This encodes CASSEVAKSSYNEQFF.

The J gene is TRBJ2-3, the V gene TRBV5-1, with 13 bases fitting TRBD2. Germline CDR1 SGHRS, CDR2 YFSETQ. This CDR3 comprises 21 residues. V was clipped by 4 bases and J by 2 bases; unmatched bases: 19. The CDR3 nucleotides read TGCGCCAGCAGCACGATAACAGGGACTAGCGGGATCCCGGCCCTCACAGATACGCAGTATTTT. Translated: CASSTITGTSGIPALTDTQYF.

This clone was observed a handful of times. The chain is built from TRBV28 and TRBJ2-7; 8 bases are shared with TRBD1. The germline V gene has CDR1 MDHEN and CDR2 SYDVKM. This CDR3 spans 15 amino acids. J was trimmed by 3 bases and V by 5 bases; bases with no gene match: 9. CDR3 DNA: TGTGCCAGCAGTCCTTCCGGGACAGGCCTCTACGAGCAGTACTTC. It is translated as CASSPSGTGLYEQYF.

V and J are TRBV30 and TRBJ1-1; 10 nucleotides align to TRBD1. Trimming took 6 bases from V and 10 from J; bases not matched to a gene: 17. The CDR3 extends over 15 amino acids. Germline V gene sequence: CDR1 GTSNPN, CDR2 SVGIG (reference sequence). This CDR3 reads CACSGQGGPFKGAFF. Here the CDR3 DNA reads TGTGCCTGCAGCGGACAGGGGGGCCCTTTTAAGGGAGCTTTCTTT.

The CDR3 nucleotides read TGTGCCAGCAGTGGACTCTCCGGTACGCAGTATTTT. Translation: CASSGLSGTQYF. The chain links TRBV25-1 to TRBJ2-3; D is uncertain. CDR1 and CDR2 from the germline V gene are MGHDK and SYGVNS. There are 12 residues in the CDR3. V dropped 4 bases and J dropped 8 bases, with 10 bases sitting between them.

The chain links TRBV10-2 to TRBJ2-5; no reliable D call. This CDR3 region has 13 residues. Germline V gene sequence: CDR1 WSHSY, CDR2 SAAADI. Trimming pared 2 bases from V and 2 bases from J, leaving 6 bases between. In DNA, the CDR3 is TGCGCCAGCAGTGAGCACCAGCAAGAGACCCAGTACTTC. It encodes CASSEHQQETQYF.

The V and J genes are TRBV6-6 and TRBJ1-2; maybe TRBD1 (5 bases). In germline, CDR1 is MNHNY, CDR2 SVGAGI (reference sequence). CDR3 length: 15 amino acids. V was clipped by 2 bases and J by 0 bases, with 10 bases between them. CDR3 DNA sequence: TGTGCCAGCAGTTACAGCCCAGGGCCTAACTATGGCTACACCTTC. Translation gives CASSYSPGPNYGYTF.